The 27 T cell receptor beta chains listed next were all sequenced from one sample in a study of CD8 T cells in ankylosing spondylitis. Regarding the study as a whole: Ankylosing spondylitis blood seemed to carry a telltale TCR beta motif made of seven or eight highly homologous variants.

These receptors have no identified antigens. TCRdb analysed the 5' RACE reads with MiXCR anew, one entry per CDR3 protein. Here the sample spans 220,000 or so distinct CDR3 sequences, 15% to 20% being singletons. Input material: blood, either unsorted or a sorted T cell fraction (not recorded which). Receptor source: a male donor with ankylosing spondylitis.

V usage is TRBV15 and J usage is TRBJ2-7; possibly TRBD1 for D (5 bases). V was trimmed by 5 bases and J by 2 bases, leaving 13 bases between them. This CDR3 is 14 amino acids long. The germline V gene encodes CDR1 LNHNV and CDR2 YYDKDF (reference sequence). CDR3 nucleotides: TGTGCCACCAGCGTACAGGAGCCGACCTACGAGCAGTACTTC. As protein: CATSVQEPTYEQYF.

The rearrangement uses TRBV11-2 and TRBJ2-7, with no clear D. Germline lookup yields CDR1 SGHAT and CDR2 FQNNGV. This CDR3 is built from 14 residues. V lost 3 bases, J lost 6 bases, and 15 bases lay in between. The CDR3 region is CASSFTTGSGEQYF. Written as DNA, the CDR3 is TGTGCCAGCAGCTTCACAACCGGGTCGGGCGAGCAGTACTTC.

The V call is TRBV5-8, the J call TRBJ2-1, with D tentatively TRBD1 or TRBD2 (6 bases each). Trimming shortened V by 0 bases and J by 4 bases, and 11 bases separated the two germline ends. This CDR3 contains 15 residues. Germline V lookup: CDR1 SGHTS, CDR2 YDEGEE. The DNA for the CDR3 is TGTGCCAGCAGCTTGGCCTGGGGGGCTTACAATGAGCAGTTCTTC. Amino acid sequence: CASSLAWGAYNEQFF.

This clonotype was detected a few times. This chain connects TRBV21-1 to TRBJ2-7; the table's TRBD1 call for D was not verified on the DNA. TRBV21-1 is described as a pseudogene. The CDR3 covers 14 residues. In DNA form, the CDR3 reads TGTGCCAGCAACTGGGGCCTGGGACCCTACGAGCAGTACTTC. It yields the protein CASNWGLGPYEQYF.

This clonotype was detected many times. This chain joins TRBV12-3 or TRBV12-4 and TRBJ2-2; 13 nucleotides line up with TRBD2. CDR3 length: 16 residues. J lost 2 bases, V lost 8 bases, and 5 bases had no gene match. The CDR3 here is CASDTSGGVNTGELFF. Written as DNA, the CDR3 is TGTGCCAGCGACACTAGCGGGGGGGTAAACACCGGGGAGCTGTTTTTT.

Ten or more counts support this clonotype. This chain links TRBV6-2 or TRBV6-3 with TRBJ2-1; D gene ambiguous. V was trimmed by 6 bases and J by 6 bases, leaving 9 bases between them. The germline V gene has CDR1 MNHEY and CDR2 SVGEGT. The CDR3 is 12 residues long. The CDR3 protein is CASSTVSNEQFF. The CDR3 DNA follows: TGTGCCAGCAGCACCGTTTCCAATGAGCAGTTCTTC.

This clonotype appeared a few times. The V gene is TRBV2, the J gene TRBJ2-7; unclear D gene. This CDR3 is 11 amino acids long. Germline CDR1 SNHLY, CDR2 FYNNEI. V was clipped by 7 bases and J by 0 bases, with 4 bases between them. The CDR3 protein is CASKTSYEQYF. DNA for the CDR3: TGTGCCAGCAAAACCTCCTACGAGCAGTACTTC.

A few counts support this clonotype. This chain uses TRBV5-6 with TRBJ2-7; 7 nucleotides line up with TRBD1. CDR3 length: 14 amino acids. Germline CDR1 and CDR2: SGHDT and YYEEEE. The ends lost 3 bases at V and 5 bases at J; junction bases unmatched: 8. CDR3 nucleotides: TGTGCCAGCAGCTACGTGACAGGGATGGACGAGCAGTACTTC. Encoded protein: CASSYVTGMDEQYF.

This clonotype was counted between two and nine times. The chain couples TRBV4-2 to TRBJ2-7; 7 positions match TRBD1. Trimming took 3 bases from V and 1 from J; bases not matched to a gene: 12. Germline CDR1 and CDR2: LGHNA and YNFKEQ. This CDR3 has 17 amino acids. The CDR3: CASSQGRNDRDSYEQYF. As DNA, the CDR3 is TGTGCCAGCAGCCAGGGAAGAAACGACAGGGATTCCTACGAGCAGTACTTC.

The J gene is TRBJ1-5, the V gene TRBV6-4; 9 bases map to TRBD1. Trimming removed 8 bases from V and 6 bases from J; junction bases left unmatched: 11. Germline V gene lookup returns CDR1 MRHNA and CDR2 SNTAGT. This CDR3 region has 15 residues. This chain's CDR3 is CASRGGQGLSQPQHF. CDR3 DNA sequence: TGTGCCAGCCGGGGCGGACAGGGGCTCAGTCAGCCCCAGCATTTT.

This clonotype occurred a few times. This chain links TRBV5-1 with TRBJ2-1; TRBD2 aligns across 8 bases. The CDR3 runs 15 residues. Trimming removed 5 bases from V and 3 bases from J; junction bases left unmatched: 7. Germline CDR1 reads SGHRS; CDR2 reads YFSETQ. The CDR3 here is CASRSGTSGYNEQFF. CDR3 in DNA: TGCGCCAGCAGGTCGGGCACTAGCGGCTACAATGAGCAGTTCTTC.

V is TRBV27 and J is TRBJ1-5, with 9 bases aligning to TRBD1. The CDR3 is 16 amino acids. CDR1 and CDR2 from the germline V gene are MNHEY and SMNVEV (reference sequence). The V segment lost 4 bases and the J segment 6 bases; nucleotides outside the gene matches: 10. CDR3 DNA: TGTGCCAGCAGTTCCCTCCGGGACAGGGTGACTCAGCCCCAGCATTTT. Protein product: CASSSLRDRVTQPQHF.

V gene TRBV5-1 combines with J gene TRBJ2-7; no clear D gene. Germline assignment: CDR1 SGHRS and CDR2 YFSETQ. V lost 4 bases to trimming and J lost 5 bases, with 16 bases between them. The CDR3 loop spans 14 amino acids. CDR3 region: CASSPRPVFDEQYF. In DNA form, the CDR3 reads TGCGCCAGCAGCCCCCGGCCAGTTTTCGACGAGCAGTACTTC.

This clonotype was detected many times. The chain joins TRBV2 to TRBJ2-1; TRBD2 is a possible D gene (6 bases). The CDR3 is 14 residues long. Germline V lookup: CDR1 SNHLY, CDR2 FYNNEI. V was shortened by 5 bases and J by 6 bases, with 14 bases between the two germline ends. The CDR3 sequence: CASSPRDFLNEQFF. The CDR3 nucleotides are TGTGCCAGCAGTCCTCGGGACTTTCTCAATGAGCAGTTCTTC.

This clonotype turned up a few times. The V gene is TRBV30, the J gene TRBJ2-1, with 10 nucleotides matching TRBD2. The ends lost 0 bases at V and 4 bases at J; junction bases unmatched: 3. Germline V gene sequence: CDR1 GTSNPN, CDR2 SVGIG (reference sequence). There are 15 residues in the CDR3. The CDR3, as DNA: TGTGCCTGGAGTGTAGAACTAGCGGGATACAATGAGCAGTTCTTC. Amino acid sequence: CAWSVELAGYNEQFF.

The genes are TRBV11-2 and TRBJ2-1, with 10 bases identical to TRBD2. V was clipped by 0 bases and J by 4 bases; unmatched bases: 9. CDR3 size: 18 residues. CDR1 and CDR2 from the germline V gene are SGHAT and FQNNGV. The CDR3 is CASSLDLAGAPPYNEQFF. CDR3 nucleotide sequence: TGTGCCAGCAGCTTAGATCTAGCGGGGGCCCCCCCTTACAATGAGCAGTTCTTC.

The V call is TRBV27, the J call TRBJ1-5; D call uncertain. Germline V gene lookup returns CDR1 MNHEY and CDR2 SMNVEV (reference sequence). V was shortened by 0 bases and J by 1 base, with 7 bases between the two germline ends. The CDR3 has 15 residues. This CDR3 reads CASSLSGGSNQPQHF. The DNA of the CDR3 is TGTGCCAGCAGTTTATCGGGCGGGAGCAATCAGCCCCAGCATTTT.

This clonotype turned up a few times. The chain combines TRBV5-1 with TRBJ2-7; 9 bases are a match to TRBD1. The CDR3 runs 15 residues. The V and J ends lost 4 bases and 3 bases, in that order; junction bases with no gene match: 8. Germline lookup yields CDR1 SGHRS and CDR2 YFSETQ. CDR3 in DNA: TGCGCCAGCAGCCCCGGACAGGGGAGTATCTACGAGCAGTACTTC. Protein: CASSPGQGSIYEQYF.

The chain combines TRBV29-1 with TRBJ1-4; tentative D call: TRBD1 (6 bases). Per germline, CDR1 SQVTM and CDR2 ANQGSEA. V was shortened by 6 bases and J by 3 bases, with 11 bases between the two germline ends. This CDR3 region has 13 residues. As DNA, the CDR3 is TGCAGCGTGGCAGGGGAGGCTAATGAAAAACTGTTTTTT. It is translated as CSVAGEANEKLFF. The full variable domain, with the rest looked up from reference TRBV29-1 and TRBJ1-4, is SAVISQKPSRDICQRGTSLTIQCQVDSQVTMMFWYRQQPGQSLTLIATANQGSEATYESGFVIDKFPISRPNLTFSTLTVSNMSPEDSSIYLCSVAGEANEKLFFGSGTQLSVL.

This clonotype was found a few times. The CDR3: CASTSLGTQETQYF. The DNA for the CDR3 is TGTGCCAGCACTTCCCTAGGGACCCAAGAGACCCAGTACTTC. The genes are TRBV12-3 or TRBV12-4 and TRBJ2-5, with D perhaps being TRBD1 or TRBD2 (5 bases each). The CDR3 consists of 14 residues. V lost 7 bases to trimming and J lost 1 base, with 13 bases between them.

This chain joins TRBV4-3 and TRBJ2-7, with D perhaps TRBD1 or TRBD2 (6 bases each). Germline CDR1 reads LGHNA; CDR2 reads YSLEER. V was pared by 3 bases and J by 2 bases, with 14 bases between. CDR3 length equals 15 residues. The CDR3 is CASSHRGGPPYEQYF. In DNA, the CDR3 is TGCGCCAGCAGCCATAGAGGGGGGCCCCCCTACGAGCAGTACTTC.

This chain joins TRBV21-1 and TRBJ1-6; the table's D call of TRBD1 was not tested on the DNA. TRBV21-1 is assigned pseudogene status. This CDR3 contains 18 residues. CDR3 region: CASSKQGGKRAYNSPLHF. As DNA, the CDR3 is TGTGCCAGCAGCAAACAGGGCGGCAAACGGGCCTATAATTCACCCCTCCACTTT.

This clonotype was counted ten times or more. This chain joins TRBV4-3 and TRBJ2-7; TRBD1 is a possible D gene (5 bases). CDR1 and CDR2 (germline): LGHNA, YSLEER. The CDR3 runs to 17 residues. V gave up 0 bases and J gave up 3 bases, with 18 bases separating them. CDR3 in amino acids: CASSQENDLTGVYEQYF. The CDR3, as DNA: TGCGCCAGCAGCCAAGAAAACGACCTCACAGGAGTCTACGAGCAGTACTTC.

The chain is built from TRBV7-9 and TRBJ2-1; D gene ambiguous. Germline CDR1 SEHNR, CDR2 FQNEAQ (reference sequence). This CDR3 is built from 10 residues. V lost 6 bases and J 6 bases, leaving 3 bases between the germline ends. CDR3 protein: CASRPNEQFF. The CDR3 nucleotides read TGTGCCAGCAGGCCCAATGAGCAGTTCTTC.

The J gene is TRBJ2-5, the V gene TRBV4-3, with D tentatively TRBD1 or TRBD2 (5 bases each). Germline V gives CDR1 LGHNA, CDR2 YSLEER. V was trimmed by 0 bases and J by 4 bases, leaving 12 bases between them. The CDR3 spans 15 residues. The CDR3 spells CASSQDPGPGETQYF. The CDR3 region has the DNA TGCGCCAGCAGCCAAGATCCGGGACCAGGAGAGACCCAGTACTTC.

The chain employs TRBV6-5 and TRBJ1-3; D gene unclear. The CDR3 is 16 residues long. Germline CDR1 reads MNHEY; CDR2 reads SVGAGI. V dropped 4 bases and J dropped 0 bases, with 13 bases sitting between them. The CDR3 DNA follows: TGTGCCAGCAGTTCCCACCGGTTCCTCTCTGGAAACACCATATATTTT. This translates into CASSSHRFLSGNTIYF.

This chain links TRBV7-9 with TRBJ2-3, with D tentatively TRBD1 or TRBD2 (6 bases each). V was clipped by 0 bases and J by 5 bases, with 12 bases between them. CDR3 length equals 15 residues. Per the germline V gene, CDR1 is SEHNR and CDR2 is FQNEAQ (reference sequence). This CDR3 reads CASSLAAGGKDTQYF. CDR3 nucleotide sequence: TGTGCCAGCAGCTTAGCGGCCGGGGGCAAAGATACGCAGTATTTT.